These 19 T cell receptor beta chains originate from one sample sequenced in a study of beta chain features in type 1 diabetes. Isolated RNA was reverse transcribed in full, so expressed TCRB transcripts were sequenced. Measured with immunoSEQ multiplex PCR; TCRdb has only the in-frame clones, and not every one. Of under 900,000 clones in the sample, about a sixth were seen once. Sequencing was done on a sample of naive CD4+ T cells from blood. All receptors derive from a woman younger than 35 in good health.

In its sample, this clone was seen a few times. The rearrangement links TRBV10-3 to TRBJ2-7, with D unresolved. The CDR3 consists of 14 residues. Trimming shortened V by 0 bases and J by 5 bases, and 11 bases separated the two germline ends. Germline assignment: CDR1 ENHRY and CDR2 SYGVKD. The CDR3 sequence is CAISESGRSDEQYF. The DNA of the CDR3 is TGTGCCATCAGTGAGTCTGGTAGGTCAGACGAGCAGTACTTC.

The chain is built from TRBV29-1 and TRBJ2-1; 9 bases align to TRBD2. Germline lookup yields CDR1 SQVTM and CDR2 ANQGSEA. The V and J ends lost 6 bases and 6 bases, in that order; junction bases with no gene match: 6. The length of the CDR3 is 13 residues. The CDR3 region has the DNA TGCAGCGTCAGGACTAGCGCCCCCAATGAGCAGTTCTTC. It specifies CSVRTSAPNEQFF.

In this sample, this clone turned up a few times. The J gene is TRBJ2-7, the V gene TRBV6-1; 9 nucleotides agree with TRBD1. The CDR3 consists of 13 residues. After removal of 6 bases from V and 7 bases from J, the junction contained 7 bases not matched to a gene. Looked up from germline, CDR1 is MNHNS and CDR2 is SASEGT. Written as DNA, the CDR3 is TGTGCCAGCAGGGGCGGGACAGGGCATGAGCAGTACTTC. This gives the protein CASRGGTGHEQYF.

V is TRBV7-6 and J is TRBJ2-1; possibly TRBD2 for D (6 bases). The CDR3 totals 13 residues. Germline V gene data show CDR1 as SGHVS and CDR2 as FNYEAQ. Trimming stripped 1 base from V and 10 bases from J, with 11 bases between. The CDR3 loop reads CASSLDRGREQFF. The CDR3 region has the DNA TGTGCCAGCAGCTTAGACCGAGGGAGGGAGCAGTTCTTC.

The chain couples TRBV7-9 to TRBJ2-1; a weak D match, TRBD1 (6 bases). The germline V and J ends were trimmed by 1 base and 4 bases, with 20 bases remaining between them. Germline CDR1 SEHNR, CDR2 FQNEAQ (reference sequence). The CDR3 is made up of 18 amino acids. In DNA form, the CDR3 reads TGTGCCAGCAGCTTAGGAACCCGACAGGCTCTAGGGTACAATGAGCAGTTCTTC. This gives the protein CASSLGTRQALGYNEQFF.

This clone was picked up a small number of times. This CDR3 reads CASSTGQGQTQYF. As DNA, the CDR3 is TGTGCCAGCAGTACGGGACAGGGCCAGACCCAGTACTTC. This chain uses TRBV2 with TRBJ2-5; 9 bases agree with TRBD1. Germline CDR1 is SNHLY and CDR2 is FYNNEI. J lost 6 bases, V lost 5 bases, and 4 bases had no gene match. The CDR3 consists of 13 residues.

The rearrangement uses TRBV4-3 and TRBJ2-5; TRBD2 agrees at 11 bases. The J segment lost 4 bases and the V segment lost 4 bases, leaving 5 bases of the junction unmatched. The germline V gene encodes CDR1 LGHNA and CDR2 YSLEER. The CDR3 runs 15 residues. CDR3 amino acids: CASSLKTSGVETQYF. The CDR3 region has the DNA TGCGCCAGCAGCCTCAAGACTAGCGGGGTAGAGACCCAGTACTTC.

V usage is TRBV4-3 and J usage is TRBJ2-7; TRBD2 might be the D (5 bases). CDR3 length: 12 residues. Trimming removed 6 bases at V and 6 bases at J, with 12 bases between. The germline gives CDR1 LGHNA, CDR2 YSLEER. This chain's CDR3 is CASRRTGCEQYF. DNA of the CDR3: TGCGCCAGCAGGCGGACGGGGTGCGAGCAGTACTTC.

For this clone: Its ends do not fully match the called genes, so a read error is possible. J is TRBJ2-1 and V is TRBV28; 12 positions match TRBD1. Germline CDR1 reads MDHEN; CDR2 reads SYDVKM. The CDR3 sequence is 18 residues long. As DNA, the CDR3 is TGTGCCAGCAGTTTTTGGGGCCGGGACAGGGGGCCCTACAATGGGCAGTTCTTC. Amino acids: CASSFWGRDRGPYNGQFF.

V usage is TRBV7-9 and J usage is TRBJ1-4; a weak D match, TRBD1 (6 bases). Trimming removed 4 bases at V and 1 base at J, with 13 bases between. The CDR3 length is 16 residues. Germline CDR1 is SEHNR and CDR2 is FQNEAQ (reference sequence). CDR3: CASSSTGGGTNEKLFF. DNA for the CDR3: TGTGCCAGCAGCTCGACAGGAGGAGGAACTAATGAAAAACTGTTTTTT.

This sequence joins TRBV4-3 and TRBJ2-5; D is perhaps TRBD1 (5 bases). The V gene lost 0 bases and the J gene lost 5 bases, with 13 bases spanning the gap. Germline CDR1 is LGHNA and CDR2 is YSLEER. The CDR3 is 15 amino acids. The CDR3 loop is CASSQDLGRGETQYF. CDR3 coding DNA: TGCGCCAGCAGCCAAGACCTGGGGCGTGGGGAGACCCAGTACTTC.

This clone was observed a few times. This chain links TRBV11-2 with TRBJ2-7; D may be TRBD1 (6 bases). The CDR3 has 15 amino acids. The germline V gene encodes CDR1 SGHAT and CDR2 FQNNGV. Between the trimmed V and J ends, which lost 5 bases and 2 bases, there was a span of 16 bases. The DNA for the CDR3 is TGTGCCAGCAGCAAATTCGGGACACTTGCCTACGAGCAGTACTTC. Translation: CASSKFGTLAYEQYF.

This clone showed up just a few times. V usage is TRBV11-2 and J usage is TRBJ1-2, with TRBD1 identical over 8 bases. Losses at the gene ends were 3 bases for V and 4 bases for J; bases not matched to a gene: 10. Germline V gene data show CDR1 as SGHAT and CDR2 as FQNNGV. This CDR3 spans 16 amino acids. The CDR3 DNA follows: TGTGCCAGCAGCTTTTCCCCCGACAGGGGATCCTATGGCTACACCTTC. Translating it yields CASSFSPDRGSYGYTF.

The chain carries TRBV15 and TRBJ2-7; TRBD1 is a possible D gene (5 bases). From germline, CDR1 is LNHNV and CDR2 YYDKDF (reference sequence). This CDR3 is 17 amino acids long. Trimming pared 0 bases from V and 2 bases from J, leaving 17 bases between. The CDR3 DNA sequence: TGTGCCACCAGCAGAGATCCCAGGGCGGACGTCACCTACGAGCAGTACTTC. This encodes CATSRDPRADVTYEQYF.

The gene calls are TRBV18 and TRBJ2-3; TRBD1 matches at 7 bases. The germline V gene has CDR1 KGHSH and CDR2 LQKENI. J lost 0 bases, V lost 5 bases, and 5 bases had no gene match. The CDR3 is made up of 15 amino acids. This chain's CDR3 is CASSGQEPSTDTQYF. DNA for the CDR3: TGTGCCAGCTCAGGACAGGAGCCTAGCACAGATACGCAGTATTTT.

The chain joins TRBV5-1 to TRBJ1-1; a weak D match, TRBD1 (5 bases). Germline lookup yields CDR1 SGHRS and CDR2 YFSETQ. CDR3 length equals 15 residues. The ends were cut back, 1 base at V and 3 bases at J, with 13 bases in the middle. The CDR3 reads CASSLRQGIDTEAFF. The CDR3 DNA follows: TGCGCCAGCAGCTTGAGGCAGGGTATCGACACTGAAGCTTTCTTT.

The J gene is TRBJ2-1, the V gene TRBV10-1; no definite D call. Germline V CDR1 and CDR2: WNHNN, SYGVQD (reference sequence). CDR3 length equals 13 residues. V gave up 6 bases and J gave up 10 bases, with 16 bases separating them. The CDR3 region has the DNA TGCGCCAGCAGCCGCTCTGGATTAGCCGAGCAGTTCTTC. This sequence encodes CASSRSGLAEQFF.

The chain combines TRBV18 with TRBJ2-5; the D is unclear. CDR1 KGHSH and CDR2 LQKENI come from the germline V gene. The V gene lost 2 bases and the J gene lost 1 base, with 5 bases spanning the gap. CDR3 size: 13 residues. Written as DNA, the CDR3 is TGTGCCAGCTCACCATTAACCCAAGAGACCCAGTACTTC. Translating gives CASSPLTQETQYF.

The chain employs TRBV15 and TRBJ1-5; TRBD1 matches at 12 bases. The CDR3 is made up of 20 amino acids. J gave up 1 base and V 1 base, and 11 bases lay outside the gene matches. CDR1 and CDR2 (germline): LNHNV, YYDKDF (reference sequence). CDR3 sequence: CATSRGASGQGARSNQPQHF. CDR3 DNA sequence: TGTGCCACCAGCAGAGGCGCCTCGGGACAGGGGGCGCGAAGCAATCAGCCCCAGCATTTT.